The clone carrying this T cell receptor beta chain occurred a few times. Germline CDR1 LNHNV, CDR2 YYDKDF (reference sequence). The CDR3 consists of 13 residues. Trimming cost V 0 bases and J 1 base, with 4 bases left between them. These data are taken from a study of shared clonotypes between healthy human individuals. Deep-level settings were used for running the assay. Assay: immunoSEQ multiplex PCR; the TCRdb copy retains only in-frame clones and omits some. The sample shows around 95,000 clones, around two thirds of them seen only once. This chain joins TRBV15 and TRBJ2-7; D is ambiguous. The TCR was taken from a young man in good health. Input material: memory CD8+ T cells sorted from blood. The subset was: CD45RO+ cells pooled with CCR7-negative TemRA cells. CDR3 in amino acids: CATSRDISYEQYF. Here the CDR3 DNA reads TGTGCCACCAGCAGAGATATTTCCTACGAGCAGTACTTC.